This T cell receptor beta chain was sequenced during a study of identical twins. MiXCR was run by TCRdb on the 5' RACE reads, yielding one entry per CDR3 protein. This table has 650,000 to 750,000 distinct CDR3 sequences, 21% appearing once. The same data also contributed to another study, on T cells expressing NK-cell markers.

Material: PBMCs. The receptor was isolated from a woman aged 18 to 35 in good health.

CDR3 in DNA: TGTGCCACCAGTCTGGGCGGCACAGATACGCAGTATTTT. It specifies CATSLGGTDTQYF. The chain links TRBV24-1 to TRBJ2-3; D uncertain. Germline assignment: CDR1 KGHDR and CDR2 SFDVKD. The CDR3 covers 13 residues. Trimming took off 6 bases at V and 1 base at J, with 7 bases between the two ends.